This T cell receptor (beta chain) was sequenced during a study of Ad26.COV2.S vaccination and SARS-CoV-2 variants. Study context: Once or twice, 56 days apart, Ad26.COV2.S was delivered intramuscularly.

Measured with immunoSEQ multiplex PCR; TCRdb has only the in-frame clones, and not every one. The sample has fewer than 400,000 clones; about nine tenths are singletons. Treatment in this sample: around 19 received Ad26.COV2.S at low or high dose, single or two shots; 5 received placebo; per-sample allocation not given. Collection of samples fell on day 63 after the first vaccine or placebo injection. The input for sequencing was peripheral blood, taken in a trial of Ad26.COV2.S vaccine versus placebo. The TCR sequence derives from a person between 18 and 59 years old who received the Ad26.COV2.S COVID-19 vaccine or a placebo.

This CDR3 reads CAISEVGGGAGDTQYF. The CDR3 region has the DNA TGTGCCATCAGTGAAGTAGGCGGGGGCGCGGGAGATACGCAGTATTTT. This chain connects TRBV10-3 to TRBJ2-3; TRBD2 might be the D (7 bases). There are 16 residues in the CDR3. The V and J ends lost 3 bases and 5 bases respectively, with 18 bases between them. Germline V gene data show CDR1 as ENHRY and CDR2 as SYGVKD.